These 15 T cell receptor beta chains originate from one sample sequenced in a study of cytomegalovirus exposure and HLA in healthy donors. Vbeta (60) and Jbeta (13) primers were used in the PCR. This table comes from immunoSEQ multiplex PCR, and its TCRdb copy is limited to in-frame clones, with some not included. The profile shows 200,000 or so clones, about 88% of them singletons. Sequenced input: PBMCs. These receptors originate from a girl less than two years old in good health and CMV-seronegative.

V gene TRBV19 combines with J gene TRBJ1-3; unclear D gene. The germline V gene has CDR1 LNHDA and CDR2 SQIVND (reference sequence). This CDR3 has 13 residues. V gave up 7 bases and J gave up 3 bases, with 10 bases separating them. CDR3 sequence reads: CASKSEGGNTIYF. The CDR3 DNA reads TGTGCCAGTAAATCAGAGGGTGGAAACACCATATATTTT.

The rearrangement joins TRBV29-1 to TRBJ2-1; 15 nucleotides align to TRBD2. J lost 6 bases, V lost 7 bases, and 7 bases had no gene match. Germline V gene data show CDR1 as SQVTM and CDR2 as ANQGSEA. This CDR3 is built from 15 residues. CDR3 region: CSGYGLAGGLNEQFF. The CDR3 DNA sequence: TGCAGCGGGTACGGACTAGCGGGGGGGCTCAATGAGCAGTTCTTC.

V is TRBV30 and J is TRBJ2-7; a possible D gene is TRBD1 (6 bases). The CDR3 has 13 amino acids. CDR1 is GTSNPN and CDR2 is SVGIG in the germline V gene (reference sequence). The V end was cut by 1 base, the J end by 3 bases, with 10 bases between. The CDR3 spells CAWSAGTNYEQYF. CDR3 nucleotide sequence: TGTGCCTGGAGTGCCGGGACAAACTACGAGCAGTACTTC.

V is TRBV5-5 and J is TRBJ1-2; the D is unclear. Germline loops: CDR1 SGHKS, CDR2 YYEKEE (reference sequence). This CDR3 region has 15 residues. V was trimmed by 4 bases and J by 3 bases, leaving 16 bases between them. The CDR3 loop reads CASSKSDNSYYGYTF. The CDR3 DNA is TGTGCCAGCAGCAAAAGTGACAATTCTTACTATGGCTACACCTTC.

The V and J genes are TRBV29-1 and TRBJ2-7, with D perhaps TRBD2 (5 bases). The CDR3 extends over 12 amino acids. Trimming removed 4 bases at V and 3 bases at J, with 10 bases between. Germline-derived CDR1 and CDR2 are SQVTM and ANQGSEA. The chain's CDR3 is CSVAPGVYEQYF. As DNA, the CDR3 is TGCAGCGTTGCCCCCGGGGTCTACGAGCAGTACTTC.

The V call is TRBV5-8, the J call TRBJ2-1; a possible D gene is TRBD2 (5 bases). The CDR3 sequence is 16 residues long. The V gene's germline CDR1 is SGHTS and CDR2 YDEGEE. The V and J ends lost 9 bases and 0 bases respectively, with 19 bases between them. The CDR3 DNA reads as TGTGCCACCCATGGTAAAGAGCGGAGCTCCTACAATGAGCAGTTCTTC. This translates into CATHGKERSSYNEQFF.

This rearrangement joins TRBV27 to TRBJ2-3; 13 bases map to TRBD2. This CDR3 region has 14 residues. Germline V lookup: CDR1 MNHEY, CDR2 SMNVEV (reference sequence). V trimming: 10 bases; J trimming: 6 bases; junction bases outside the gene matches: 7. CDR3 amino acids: CATKLAGGLDTQYF. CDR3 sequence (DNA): TGTGCCACCAAACTAGCGGGAGGGTTGGATACGCAGTATTTT.

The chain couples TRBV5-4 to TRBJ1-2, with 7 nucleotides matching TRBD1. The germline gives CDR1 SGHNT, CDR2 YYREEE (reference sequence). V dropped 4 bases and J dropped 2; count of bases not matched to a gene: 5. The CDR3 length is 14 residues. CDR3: CASSQRDSNYGYTF. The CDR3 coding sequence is TGTGCCAGCAGCCAAAGGGACAGCAACTATGGCTACACCTTC.

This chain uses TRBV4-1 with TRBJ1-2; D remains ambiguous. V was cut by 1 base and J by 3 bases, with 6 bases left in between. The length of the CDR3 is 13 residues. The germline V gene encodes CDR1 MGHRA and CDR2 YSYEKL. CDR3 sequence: CASSQVSDYGYTF. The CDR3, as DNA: TGCGCCAGCAGCCAAGTGAGCGACTATGGCTACACCTTC.

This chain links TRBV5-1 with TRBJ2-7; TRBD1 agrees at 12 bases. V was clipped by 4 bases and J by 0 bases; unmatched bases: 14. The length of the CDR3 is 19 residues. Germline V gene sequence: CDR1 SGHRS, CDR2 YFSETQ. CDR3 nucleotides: TGCGCCAGCAGCCCAATACCGGGACAGGGGGCAGCTAGCTCCTACGAGCAGTACTTC. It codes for CASSPIPGQGAASSYEQYF. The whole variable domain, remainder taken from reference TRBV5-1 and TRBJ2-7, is KAGVTQTPRYLIKTRGQQVTLSCSPISGHRSVSWYQQTPGQGLQFLFEYFSETQRNKGNFPGRFSGRQFSNSRSEMNVSTLELGDSALYLCASSPIPGQGAASSYEQYFGPGTRLTVT.

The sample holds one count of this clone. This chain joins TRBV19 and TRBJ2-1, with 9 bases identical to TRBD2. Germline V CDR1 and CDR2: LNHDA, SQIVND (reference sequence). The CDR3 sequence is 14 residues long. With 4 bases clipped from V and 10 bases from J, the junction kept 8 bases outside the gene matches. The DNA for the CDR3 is TGTGCCAGTAGTACAGTAGCGGGAGTGGGGGAGCAGTTCTTC. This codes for CASSTVAGVGEQFF.

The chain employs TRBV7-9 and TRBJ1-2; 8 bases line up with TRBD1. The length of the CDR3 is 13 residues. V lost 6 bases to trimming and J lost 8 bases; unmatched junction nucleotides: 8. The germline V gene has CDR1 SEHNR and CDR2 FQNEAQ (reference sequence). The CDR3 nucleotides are TGTGCCAGCAGGACGTCAGGGGGCGCGGGCTACACCTTC. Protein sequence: CASRTSGGAGYTF.

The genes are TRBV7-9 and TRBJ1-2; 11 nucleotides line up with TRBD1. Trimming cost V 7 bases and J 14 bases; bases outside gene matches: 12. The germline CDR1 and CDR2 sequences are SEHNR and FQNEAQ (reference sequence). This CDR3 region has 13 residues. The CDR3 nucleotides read TGTGCCAGCATGAGAGGACAGGGGGCATATCTAACCTTC. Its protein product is CASMRGQGAYLTF. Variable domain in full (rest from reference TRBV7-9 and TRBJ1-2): DTGVSQNPRHKITKRGQNVTFRCDPISEHNRLYWYRQTLGQGPEFLTYFQNEAQLEKSRLLSDRFSAERPKGSFSTLEIQRTEQGDSAMYLCASMRGQGAYLTFGSGTRLTVV.

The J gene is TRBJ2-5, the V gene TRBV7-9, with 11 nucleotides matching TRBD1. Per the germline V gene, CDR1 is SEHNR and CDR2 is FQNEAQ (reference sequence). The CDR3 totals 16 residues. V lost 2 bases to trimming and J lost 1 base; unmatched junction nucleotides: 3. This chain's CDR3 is CASSLMGTGGQETQYF. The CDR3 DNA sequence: TGTGCCAGCAGCTTAATGGGGACAGGGGGCCAAGAGACCCAGTACTTC.

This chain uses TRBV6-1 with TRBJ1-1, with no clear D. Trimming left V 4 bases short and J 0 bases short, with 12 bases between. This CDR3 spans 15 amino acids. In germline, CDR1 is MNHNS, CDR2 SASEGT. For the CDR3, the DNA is TGTGCCAGCAGTGGCAAAGCGGGTCTGAACACTGAAGCTTTCTTT. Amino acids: CASSGKAGLNTEAFF.